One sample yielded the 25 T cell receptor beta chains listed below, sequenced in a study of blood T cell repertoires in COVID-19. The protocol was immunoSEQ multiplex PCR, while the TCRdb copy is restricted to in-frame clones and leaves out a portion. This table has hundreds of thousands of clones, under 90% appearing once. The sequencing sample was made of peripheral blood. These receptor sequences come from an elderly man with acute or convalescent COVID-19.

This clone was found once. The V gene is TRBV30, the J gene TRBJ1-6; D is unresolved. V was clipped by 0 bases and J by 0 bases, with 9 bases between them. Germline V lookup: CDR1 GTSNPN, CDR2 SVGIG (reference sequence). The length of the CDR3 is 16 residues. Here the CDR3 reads CAWSVRGTSYNSPLHF. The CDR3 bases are TGTGCCTGGAGTGTACGAGGAACCTCCTATAATTCACCCCTCCACTTT.

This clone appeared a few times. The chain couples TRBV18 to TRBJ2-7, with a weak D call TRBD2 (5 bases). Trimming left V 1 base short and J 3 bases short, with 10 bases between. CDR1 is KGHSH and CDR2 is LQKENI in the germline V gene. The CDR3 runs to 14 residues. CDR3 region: CASSPLRDSYEQYF. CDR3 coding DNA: TGTGCCAGCTCACCACTCCGGGATAGCTACGAGCAGTACTTC.

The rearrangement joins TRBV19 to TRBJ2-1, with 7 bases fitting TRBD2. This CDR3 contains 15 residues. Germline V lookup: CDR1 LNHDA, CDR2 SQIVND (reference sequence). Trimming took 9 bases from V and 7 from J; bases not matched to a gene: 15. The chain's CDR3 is CASKTTGTIGNEQFF. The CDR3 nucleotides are TGTGCCAGCAAGACGACCGGGACTATAGGTAATGAGCAGTTCTTC.

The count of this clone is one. CDR3 bases: TGTGCCAGTACTCTTAGCGGGAGTTACAATGAGCAGTTCTTC. Protein sequence: CASTLSGSYNEQFF. The chain carries TRBV13 and TRBJ2-1; 9 nucleotides agree with TRBD2. There are 14 residues in the CDR3. V gave up 9 bases and J gave up 4 bases; unmatched junction bases: 7. The germline V gene encodes CDR1 PRHDT and CDR2 FYEKMQ (reference sequence). Based on the CDR3 plus reference TRBV13 and TRBJ2-1, the full variable domain is AAGVIQSPRHLIKEKRETATLKCYPIPRHDTVYWYQQGPGQDPQFLISFYEKMQSDKGSIPDRFSAQQFSDYHSELNMSSLELGDSALYFCASTLSGSYNEQFFGPGTRLTVL.

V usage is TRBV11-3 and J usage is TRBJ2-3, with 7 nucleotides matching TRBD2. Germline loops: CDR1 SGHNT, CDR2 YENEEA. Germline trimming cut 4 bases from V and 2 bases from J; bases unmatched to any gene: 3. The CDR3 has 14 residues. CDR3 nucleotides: TGTGCCAGCAGCTCGCTAGCGGCCACAGATACGCAGTATTTT. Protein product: CASSSLAATDTQYF.

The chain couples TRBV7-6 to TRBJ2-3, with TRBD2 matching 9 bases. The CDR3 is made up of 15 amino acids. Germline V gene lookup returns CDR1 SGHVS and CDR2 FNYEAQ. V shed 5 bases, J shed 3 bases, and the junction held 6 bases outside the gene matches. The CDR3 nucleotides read TGTGCCAGCAGCATTGCGGGAGGGCCAACAGATACGCAGTATTTT. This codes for CASSIAGGPTDTQYF. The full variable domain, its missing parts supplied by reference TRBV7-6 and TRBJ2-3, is GAGVSQSPRYKVTKRGQDVALRCDPISGHVSLYWYRQALGQGPEFLTYFNYEAQQDKSGLPNDRFSAERPEGSISTLTIQRTEQRDSAMYRCASSIAGGPTDTQYFGPGTRLTVL.

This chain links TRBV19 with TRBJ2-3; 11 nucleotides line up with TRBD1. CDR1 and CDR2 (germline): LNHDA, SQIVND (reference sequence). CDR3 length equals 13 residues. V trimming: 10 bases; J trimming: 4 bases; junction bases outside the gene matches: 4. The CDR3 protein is CATRDRGADTQYF. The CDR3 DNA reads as TGTGCCACAAGGGACAGGGGGGCAGATACGCAGTATTTT.

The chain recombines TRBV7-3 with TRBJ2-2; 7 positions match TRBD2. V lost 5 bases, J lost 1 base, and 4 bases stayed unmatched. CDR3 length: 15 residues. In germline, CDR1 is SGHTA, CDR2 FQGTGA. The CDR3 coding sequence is TGTGCCAGCAGCCTCCTAGCGGAGAACACCGGGGAGCTGTTTTTT. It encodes CASSLLAENTGELFF.

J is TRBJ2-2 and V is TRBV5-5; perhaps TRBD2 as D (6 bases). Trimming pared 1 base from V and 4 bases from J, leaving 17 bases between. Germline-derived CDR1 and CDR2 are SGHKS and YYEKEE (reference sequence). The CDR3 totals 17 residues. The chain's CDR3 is CASSLRGSGIPTGELFF. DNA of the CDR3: TGTGCCAGCAGCTTGCGGGGGTCAGGGATACCCACCGGGGAGCTGTTTTTT.

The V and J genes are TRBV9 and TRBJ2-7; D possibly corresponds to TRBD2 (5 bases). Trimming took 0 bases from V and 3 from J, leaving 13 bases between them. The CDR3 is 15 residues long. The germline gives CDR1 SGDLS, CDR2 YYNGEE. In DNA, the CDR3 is TGTGCCAGCAGCGTAGTGCCGGGCGGACTCTACGAGCAGTACGTC. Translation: CASSVVPGGLYEQYV.

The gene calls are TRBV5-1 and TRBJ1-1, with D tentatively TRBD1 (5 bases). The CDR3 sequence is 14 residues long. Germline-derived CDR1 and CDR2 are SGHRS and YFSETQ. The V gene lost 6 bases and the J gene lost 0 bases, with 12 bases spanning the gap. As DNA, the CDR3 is TGCGCCAGCACCGTGGGGGGAATGAACACTGAAGCTTTCTTT. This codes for CASTVGGMNTEAFF.

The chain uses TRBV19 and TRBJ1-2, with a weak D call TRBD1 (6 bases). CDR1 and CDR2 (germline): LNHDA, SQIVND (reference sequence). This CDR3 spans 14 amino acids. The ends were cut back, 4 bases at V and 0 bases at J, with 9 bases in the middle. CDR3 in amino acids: CASSTGAANYGYTF. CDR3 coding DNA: TGTGCCAGTAGTACAGGGGCGGCTAACTATGGCTACACCTTC.

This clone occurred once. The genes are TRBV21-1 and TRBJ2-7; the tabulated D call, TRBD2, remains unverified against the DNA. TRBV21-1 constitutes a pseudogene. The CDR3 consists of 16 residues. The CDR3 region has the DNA TGTGCCAGCAGCAAAGCTGTGACTGAAGGCTCCTACGAGCAGTACGTC. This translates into CASSKAVTEGSYEQYV.

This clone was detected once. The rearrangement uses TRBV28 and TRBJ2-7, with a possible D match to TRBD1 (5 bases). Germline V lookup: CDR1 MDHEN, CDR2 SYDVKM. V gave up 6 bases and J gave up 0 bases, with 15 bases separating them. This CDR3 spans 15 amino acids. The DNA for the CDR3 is TGTGCCAGCAGAGAACGGACACCGAGCTCCTACGAGCAGTACTTC. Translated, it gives CASRERTPSSYEQYF.

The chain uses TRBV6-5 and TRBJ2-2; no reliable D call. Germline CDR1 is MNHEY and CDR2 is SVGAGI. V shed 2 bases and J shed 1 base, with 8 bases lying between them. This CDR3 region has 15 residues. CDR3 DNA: TGTGCCAGCAGTTACGAGTTCGGGAACACCGGGGAGCTGTTTTTT. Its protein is CASSYEFGNTGELFF.

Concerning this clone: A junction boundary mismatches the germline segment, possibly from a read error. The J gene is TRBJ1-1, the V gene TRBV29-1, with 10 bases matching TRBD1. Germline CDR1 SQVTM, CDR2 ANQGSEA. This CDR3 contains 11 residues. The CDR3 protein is CSVEGQGRVWF. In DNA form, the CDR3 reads TGCAGCGTGGAGGGACAGGGGCGAGTTTGGTTT. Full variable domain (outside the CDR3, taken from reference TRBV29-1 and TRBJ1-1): SAVISQKPSRDICQRGTSLTIQCQVDSQVTMMFWYRQQPGQSLTLIATANQGSEATYESGFVIDKFPISRPNLTFSTLTVSNMSPEDSSIYLCSVEGQGRVWFGQGTRLTVV.

The CDR3 DNA reads TGTGCCAGCACCAAGGAGGGGCACTATGGCTACACCTTC. It encodes CASTKEGHYGYTF. V gene TRBV9 combines with J gene TRBJ1-2; D is possibly TRBD1 (5 bases). The CDR3 spans 13 residues. V lost 6 bases, J lost 3 bases, and 12 bases lay in between. The germline V gene encodes CDR1 SGDLS and CDR2 YYNGEE.

The CDR3: CASSLQGDVRGTEAFF. The CDR3 nucleotides read TGTGCCAGCAGCTTACAGGGGGATGTTAGAGGCACTGAAGCTTTCTTT. This rearrangement joins TRBV7-6 to TRBJ1-1, with 7 bases that match TRBD1. Germline values: CDR1 SGHVS, CDR2 FNYEAQ. J gave up 4 bases and V 2 bases, and 10 bases lay outside the gene matches. This CDR3 has 16 amino acids. The whole variable domain, filled in from reference TRBV7-6 and TRBJ1-1, reads GAGVSQSPRYKVTKRGQDVALRCDPISGHVSLYWYRQALGQGPEFLTYFNYEAQQDKSGLPNDRFSAERPEGSISTLTIQRTEQRDSAMYRCASSLQGDVRGTEAFFGQGTRLTVV.

The CDR3 DNA reads as TGTGCCAGCAGCCAATCGCCGGGACTAGCGGGAGGGACAGATACGCAGTATTTT. Amino acid sequence: CASSQSPGLAGGTDTQYF. The rearrangement links TRBV2 to TRBJ2-3; 16 nucleotides align to TRBD2. This CDR3 is 18 amino acids long. The germline V gene encodes CDR1 SNHLY and CDR2 FYNNEI. After removal of 6 bases from V and 3 bases from J, the junction contained 9 bases not matched to a gene.

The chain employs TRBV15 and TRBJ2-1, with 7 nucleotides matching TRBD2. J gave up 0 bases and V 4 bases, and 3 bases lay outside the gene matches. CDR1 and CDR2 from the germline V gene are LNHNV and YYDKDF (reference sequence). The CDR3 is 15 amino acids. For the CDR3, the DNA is TGTGCCACCAGCACCAGCGGGACCTCCTACAATGAGCAGTTCTTC. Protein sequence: CATSTSGTSYNEQFF.

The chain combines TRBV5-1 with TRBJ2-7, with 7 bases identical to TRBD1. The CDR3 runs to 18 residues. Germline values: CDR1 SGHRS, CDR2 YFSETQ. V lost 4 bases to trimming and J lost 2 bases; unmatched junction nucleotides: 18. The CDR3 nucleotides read TGCGCCAGCAGCCCAGGGACAGTTTCTGGGCCCTTCACCTACGAGCAGTACTTC. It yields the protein CASSPGTVSGPFTYEQYF.

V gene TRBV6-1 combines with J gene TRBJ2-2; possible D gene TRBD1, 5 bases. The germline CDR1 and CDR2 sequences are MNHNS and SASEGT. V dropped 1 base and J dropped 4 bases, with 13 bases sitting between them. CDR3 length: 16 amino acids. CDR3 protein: CASSEVAAQGTGELFF. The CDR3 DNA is TGTGCCAGCAGTGAAGTGGCAGCGCAGGGCACCGGGGAGCTGTTTTTT.

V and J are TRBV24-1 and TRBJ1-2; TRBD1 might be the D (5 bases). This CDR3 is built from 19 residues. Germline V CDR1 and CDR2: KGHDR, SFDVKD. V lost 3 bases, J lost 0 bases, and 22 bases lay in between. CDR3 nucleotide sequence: TGTGCCACCAGTGATGGCCGCGGCAAGGGGCCCTTTTCTAACTATGGCTACACCTTC. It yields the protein CATSDGRGKGPFSNYGYTF.

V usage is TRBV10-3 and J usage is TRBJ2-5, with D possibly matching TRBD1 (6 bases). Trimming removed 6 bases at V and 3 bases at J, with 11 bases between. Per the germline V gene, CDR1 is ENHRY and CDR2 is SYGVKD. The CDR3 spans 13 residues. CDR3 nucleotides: TGTGCCATCAGCCAACAGGGAAAAGAGACCCAGTACTTC. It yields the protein CAISQQGKETQYF.

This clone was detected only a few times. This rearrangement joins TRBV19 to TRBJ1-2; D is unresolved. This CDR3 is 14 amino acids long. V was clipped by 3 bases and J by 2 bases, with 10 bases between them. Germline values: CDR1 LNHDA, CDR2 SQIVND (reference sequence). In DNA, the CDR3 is TGTGCCAGTAGTATGAACAGAGGGAACTATGGCTACACCTTC. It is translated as CASSMNRGNYGYTF.